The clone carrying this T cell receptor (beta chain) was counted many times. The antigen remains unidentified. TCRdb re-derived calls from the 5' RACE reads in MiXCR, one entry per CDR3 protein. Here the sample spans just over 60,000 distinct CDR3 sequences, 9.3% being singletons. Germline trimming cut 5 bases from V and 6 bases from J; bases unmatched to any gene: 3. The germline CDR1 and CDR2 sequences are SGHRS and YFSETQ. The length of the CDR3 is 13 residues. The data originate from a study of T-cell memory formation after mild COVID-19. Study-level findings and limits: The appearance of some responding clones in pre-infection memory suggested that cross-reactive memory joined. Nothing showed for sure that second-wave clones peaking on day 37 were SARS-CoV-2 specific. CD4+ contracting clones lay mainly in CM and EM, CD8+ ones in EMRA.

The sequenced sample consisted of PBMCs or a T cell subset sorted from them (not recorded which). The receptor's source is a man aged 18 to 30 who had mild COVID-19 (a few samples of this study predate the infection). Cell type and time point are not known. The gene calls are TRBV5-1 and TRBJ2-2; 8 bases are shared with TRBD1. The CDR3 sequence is CASRGQGAGELFF. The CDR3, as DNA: TGCGCCAGCAGAGGACAGGGTGCCGGGGAGCTGTTTTTT.